The following is a T cell receptor (beta chain) sequence with its context. Antigen unknown. The germline V gene has CDR1 MNHNS and CDR2 SASEGT. This CDR3 spans 15 amino acids. V was clipped by 0 bases and J by 4 bases, with 11 bases between them. These data are taken from a study of OX40 agonist ivuxolimab in advanced cancers. Study in general: Patients received the agonistic anti-OX40 (CD134) antibody ivuxolimab.

Overall study findings and caveats: On average, a greater number of expanded clones characterised CD8+ T cells relative to CD4+.

Produced via immunoSEQ multiplex PCR; TCRdb's table is partial and in-frame only. The table includes some 74,000 clones, roughly 87% detected once. Sequencing used CD4+ or CD8+ T cells sorted from blood, obtained in a trial of the OX40 agonist ivuxolimab. The V and J genes are TRBV6-1 and TRBJ2-3, with D possibly TRBD1 on 7 matching bases. This TCR came from an adult with an advanced solid tumor such as melanoma, head and neck, liver or kidney cancer. Here the CDR3 DNA reads TGTGCCAGCAGTGAAGCTCAGGGGGGCCCAGATACGCAGTATTTT. Translated: CASSEAQGGPDTQYF.